Listed here is a single T cell receptor beta chain. Its antigen remains unknown. The V gene lost 3 bases and the J gene lost 0 bases, with 14 bases spanning the gap. This CDR3 has 16 residues. CDR1 is SGHDT and CDR2 is YYEEEE in the germline V gene. This record comes from a study of shared clonotypes between healthy human individuals. Whole-study context: CD4 naive and CD4 memory each took three plates per donor, while CD8 naive took two and CD8 memory one.

The authors split each subset's genomic DNA evenly across several immunoSEQ plates. The table came from immunoSEQ multiplex PCR; TCRdb's copy has only in-frame clones and leaves some out. The sample gives 2 million to 2.5 million clones, 92% of which show up once; approximately 0.39% is in the top ten. General observations from the study: The study generally estimated greater richness for naive than memory subsets.

The rearrangement uses TRBV5-6 and TRBJ2-3; D may be TRBD2 (6 bases). Sequenced: naive CD4+ T cells from PBMCs. The sample's subset: CD45RA+ positively selected. The clonotype was recovered from a man aged 18 to 35 in good health. Some clones in this sample may be carry-over from other donors' samples. The DNA for the CDR3 is TGTGCCAGCAGCTCACTGGACTATCTCAGCACAGATACGCAGTATTTT. This encodes CASSSLDYLSTDTQYF.